These 14 T cell receptor beta chains originate from one sample sequenced in a study of blood T cell repertoires in COVID-19. The assay was immunoSEQ multiplex PCR, and TCRdb's table has in-frame clones only and misses some. The sample carries roughly 430,000 clones, roughly 86% recorded once. Sequenced: PBMCs or T cells enriched from blood (not recorded which). These receptors were collected from a woman aged 40 to 49 with acute COVID-19.

The V and J genes are TRBV27 and TRBJ2-2; TRBD1 agrees at 7 bases. J gave up 0 bases and V 0 bases, and 10 bases lay outside the gene matches. The CDR3 is made up of 19 amino acids. Germline values: CDR1 MNHEY, CDR2 SMNVEV (reference sequence). CDR3 residues: CASSLSDARGQANTGELFF. The CDR3 region has the DNA TGTGCCAGCAGTTTATCGGACGCGAGGGGGCAAGCGAACACCGGGGAGCTGTTTTTT.

The rearrangement links TRBV3-1 (or the pseudogene TRBV3-2) to TRBJ2-2; a weak D match, TRBD2 (6 bases). V was pared by 8 bases and J by 4 bases, with 11 bases between. The CDR3 length is 13 residues. In germline, CDR1 is LGHDT, CDR2 YNNKEL (reference sequence). In nucleotides, the CDR3 is TGTGCCAGCTTCGGACTAAGCACCGGGGAGCTGTTTTTT. It yields the protein CASFGLSTGELFF.

The V call is TRBV3-1 (or the pseudogene TRBV3-2), the J call TRBJ2-7; maybe TRBD2 (6 bases). Germline values: CDR1 LGHDT, CDR2 YNNKEL (reference sequence). The CDR3 loop spans 20 amino acids. V shed 1 base and J shed 5 bases, with 30 bases lying between them. The CDR3 DNA sequence: TGTGCCAGCAGCCAAGCCTCAGGCCCGGGACTCCTGGGGCTAGAAAACGAGCAGTACTTC. As protein: CASSQASGPGLLGLENEQYF.

The chain is built from TRBV7-9 and TRBJ1-6; TRBD1 agrees at 7 bases. Losses at the gene ends were 1 base for V and 16 bases for J; bases not matched to a gene: 4. The CDR3 is 12 amino acids. Germline assignment: CDR1 SEHNR and CDR2 FQNEAQ (reference sequence). The CDR3 region is CASSLGGTVLHF. CDR3 in DNA: TGTGCCAGCAGCTTAGGGGGGACAGTACTCCACTTT.

The V gene is TRBV7-8, the J gene TRBJ2-3; 9 bases map to TRBD2. After removal of 1 base from V and 2 bases from J, the junction contained 7 bases not matched to a gene. Per the germline V gene, CDR1 is SGHVS and CDR2 is FQNEAQ. This CDR3 has 17 residues. DNA for the CDR3: TGTGCCAGCAGCTTAGAGGTTGCGGGGGGGCCCACAGATACGCAGTATTTT. This codes for CASSLEVAGGPTDTQYF.

The chain couples TRBV27 to TRBJ1-4; 9 positions agree with TRBD1. V lost 10 bases and J lost 6; bases outside the gene matches: 9. The CDR3 loop spans 14 amino acids. Germline V gives CDR1 MNHEY, CDR2 SMNVEV (reference sequence). Written as DNA, the CDR3 is TGTGCCACCAACCCTCGACAGGGGGATGAAAAACTGTTTTTT. Protein product: CATNPRQGDEKLFF. The variable domain in full, with the rest retrieved from reference TRBV27 and TRBJ1-4, is EAQVTQNPRYLITVTGKKLTVTCSQNMNHEYMSWYRQDPGLGLRQIYYSMNVEVTDKGDVPEGYKVSRKEKRNFPLILESPSPNQTSLYFCATNPRQGDEKLFFGSGTQLSVL.

The chain has TRBV5-1 and TRBJ2-2, with D tentatively TRBD1 (5 bases). CDR3 length equals 15 residues. The V gene lost 0 bases and the J gene lost 2 bases, with 8 bases spanning the gap. Germline V lookup: CDR1 SGHRS, CDR2 YFSETQ. The CDR3 DNA follows: TGCGCCAGCAGCTTGGGCAGGGCTAACACCGGGGAGCTGTTTTTT. It codes for CASSLGRANTGELFF.

The rearrangement links TRBV5-5 to TRBJ2-3, with TRBD2 identical over 7 bases. Germline V gene lookup returns CDR1 SGHKS and CDR2 YYEKEE (reference sequence). V was pared by 0 bases and J by 0 bases, with 10 bases of the junction left unmatched. The CDR3 extends over 18 amino acids. CDR3 loop: CASSLDGVAGRSTDTQYF. CDR3 DNA sequence: TGTGCCAGCAGCTTGGATGGGGTAGCGGGTCGGAGCACAGATACGCAGTATTTT.

The chain joins TRBV5-4 to TRBJ2-5; 9 bases match TRBD1. This CDR3 region has 16 residues. Germline CDR1 and CDR2: SGHNT and YYREEE (reference sequence). The V segment lost 4 bases and the J segment 4 bases; nucleotides outside the gene matches: 11. The CDR3 protein is CASSATPGQGGETQYF. CDR3 in DNA: TGTGCCAGCAGCGCGACCCCGGGACAGGGAGGAGAGACCCAGTACTTC.

The chain carries TRBV18 and TRBJ1-4, with TRBD1 matching over 8 bases. Looked up from germline, CDR1 is KGHSH and CDR2 is LQKENI. Losses at the gene ends were 0 bases for V and 3 bases for J; bases not matched to a gene: 6. This CDR3 has 17 amino acids. The chain's CDR3 is CASSPPLQGGPNEKLFF. As DNA, the CDR3 is TGTGCCAGCTCACCACCCCTACAGGGGGGGCCTAATGAAAAACTGTTTTTT.

This chain connects TRBV24-1 to TRBJ1-4; no definite D call. Trimming left V 2 bases short and J 8 bases short, with 5 bases between. Germline-derived CDR1 and CDR2 are KGHDR and SFDVKD. This CDR3 has 12 amino acids. The CDR3: CATSDSEEKLFF. As DNA, the CDR3 is TGTGCCACCAGTGATTCGGAGGAAAAACTGTTTTTT.

The J gene is TRBJ2-5, the V gene TRBV28; 7 bases line up with TRBD1. Germline V gene sequence: CDR1 MDHEN, CDR2 SYDVKM. The V segment lost 5 bases and the J segment 1 base; nucleotides outside the gene matches: 7. The CDR3 consists of 15 residues. CDR3 residues: CASSPGDRTQETQYF. DNA for the CDR3: TGTGCCAGCAGTCCTGGGGACAGAACCCAAGAGACCCAGTACTTC.

The rearrangement uses TRBV4-1 and TRBJ2-3; 7 bases match TRBD2. Germline V gives CDR1 MGHRA, CDR2 YSYEKL. The trim removed 11 bases at V and 2 bases at J, leaving 10 bases unmatched. CDR3 length: 14 residues. The CDR3 reads CAAGEGRTTDTQYF. In DNA, the CDR3 is TGCGCCGCGGGGGAGGGGCGGACCACAGATACGCAGTATTTT.

The chain links TRBV4-1 to TRBJ1-2; 8 bases line up with TRBD1. The CDR3 spans 17 residues. The V and J ends lost 0 bases and 8 bases, in that order; junction bases with no gene match: 14. Germline V gene sequence: CDR1 MGHRA, CDR2 YSYEKL. The CDR3 bases are TGCGCCAGCAGCCAAGATTCTTTGGCGGACAGGGTAAGGGGCTACACCTTC. Translated, it gives CASSQDSLADRVRGYTF.